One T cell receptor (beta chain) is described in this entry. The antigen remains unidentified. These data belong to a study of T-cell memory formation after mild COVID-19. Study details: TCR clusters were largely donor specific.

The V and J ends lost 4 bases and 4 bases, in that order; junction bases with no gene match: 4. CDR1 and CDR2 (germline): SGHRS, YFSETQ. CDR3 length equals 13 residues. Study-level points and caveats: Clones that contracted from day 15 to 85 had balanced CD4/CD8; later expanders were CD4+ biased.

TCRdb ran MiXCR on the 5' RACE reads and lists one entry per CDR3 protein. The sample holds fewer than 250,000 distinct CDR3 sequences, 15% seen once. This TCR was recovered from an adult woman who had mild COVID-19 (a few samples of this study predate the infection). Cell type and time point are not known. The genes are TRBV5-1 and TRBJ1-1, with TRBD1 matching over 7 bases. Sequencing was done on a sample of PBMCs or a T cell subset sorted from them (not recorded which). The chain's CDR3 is CASSEGARTEAFF. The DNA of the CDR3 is TGCGCCAGCAGCGAGGGGGCGCGCACTGAAGCTTTCTTT.